This TCR beta chain was found in a study of blood T cell repertoires in COVID-19. For the study at large: The United States, Italy and Spain supplied acute and convalescent COVID-19 samples. In each case, the material was cDNA or gDNA derived from T cells, B-cell-depleted T cells, or PBMCs.

Authors' data handling: Reference gene primer amplification in the assay estimated nucleated cell counts. Method: immunoSEQ multiplex PCR; TCRdb's copy keeps in-frame clones and lacks some. V and J calls and clone size are copied from that table; D and trimming were computed from the DNA. The data contain approximately 76,000 clones, 75% to 90% of them singletons. This CDR3 region has 13 residues. Per the germline V gene, CDR1 is SGHTA and CDR2 is FQGNSA. V gave up 5 bases and J gave up 6 bases, with 13 bases separating them. The sequencing sample was made of peripheral blood. V usage is TRBV7-2 and J usage is TRBJ1-1; possibly TRBD1 for D (5 bases). This TCR was sampled from a woman of 80 years or more with active or convalescent COVID-19. The CDR3 region is CASSPPDSAEAFF. In DNA, the CDR3 is TGTGCCAGCAGCCCCCCCGACAGCGCTGAAGCTTTCTTT.